This T cell receptor (beta chain) emerged from a study of blood T cell repertoires in COVID-19. Study summary: Sites across the United States, Italy and Spain contributed samples from acute and convalescent COVID-19. PBMCs, B-cell-depleted T cells, or T cells were the source of the cDNA or gDNA that made up the material.

Trimming shortened V by 7 bases and J by 4 bases, and 13 bases separated the two germline ends. CDR1 and CDR2 (germline): LNHNV, YYDKDF (reference sequence). There are 13 residues in the CDR3. Original handling: Using reference gene primer amplification, nucleated cell counts were estimated. Clones were sequenced by immunoSEQ multiplex PCR, and TCRdb holds only the in-frame ones, with some missing. The D gene and trimming were derived from the DNA, and the V and J assignments and clone size from that table. The repertoire includes some 270,000 clones, 70% to 90% of them detected once, and more than 9.5% sits in the top ten.

Sequences were obtained from peripheral blood. The receptor comes from a woman in her 70s with acute or convalescent COVID-19. V and J are TRBV15 and TRBJ1-1; D is possibly TRBD1 (6 bases). The CDR3 nucleotides read TGTGCCACCAACCCGGGCAGGGGCACTGAAGCTTTCTTT. This gives the protein CATNPGRGTEAFF.